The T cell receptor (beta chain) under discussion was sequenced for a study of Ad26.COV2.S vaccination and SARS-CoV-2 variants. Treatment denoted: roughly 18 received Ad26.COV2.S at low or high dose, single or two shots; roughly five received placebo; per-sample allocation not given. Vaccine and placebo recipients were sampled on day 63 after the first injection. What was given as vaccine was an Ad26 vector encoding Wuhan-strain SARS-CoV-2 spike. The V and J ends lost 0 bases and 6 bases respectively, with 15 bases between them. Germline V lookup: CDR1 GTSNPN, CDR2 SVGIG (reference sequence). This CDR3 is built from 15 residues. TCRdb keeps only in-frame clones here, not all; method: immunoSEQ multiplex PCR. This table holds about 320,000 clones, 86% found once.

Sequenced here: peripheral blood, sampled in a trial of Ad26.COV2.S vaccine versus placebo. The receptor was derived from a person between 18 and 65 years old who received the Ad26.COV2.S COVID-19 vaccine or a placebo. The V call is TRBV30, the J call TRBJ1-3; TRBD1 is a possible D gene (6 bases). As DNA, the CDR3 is TGTGCCTGGAGTGTAGTTTCGTACAGGGAAAACACCATATATTTT. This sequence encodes CAWSVVSYRENTIYF.